The 17 T cell receptor beta chains presented below share a single source sample, sequenced in a study of blood T cell repertoires in COVID-19. TCRdb's table, derived via immunoSEQ multiplex PCR, lists solely in-frame clones and lacks some. The sample holds over 75,000 clones; approximately 90% are singletons and the top ten take roughly 4.2%. The sequenced sample consisted of peripheral blood. These receptors all stem from a human donor with COVID-19, enrolled during active disease. The donor label of this sample is uncertain.

V and J are TRBV24-1 and TRBJ1-2, with TRBD1 matching 9 bases. Germline V gene lookup returns CDR1 KGHDR and CDR2 SFDVKD. Trimming cost V 2 bases and J 8 bases; bases outside gene matches: 11. CDR3 length: 16 residues. CDR3 sequence (DNA): TGTGCCACCAGTGATTCTCGGACAGGGGACTATGGCGGCTACACCTTC. Protein product: CATSDSRTGDYGGYTF.

This chain connects TRBV27 to TRBJ1-1; 7 bases agree with TRBD1. Germline V gives CDR1 MNHEY, CDR2 SMNVEV (reference sequence). The CDR3 sequence is 17 residues long. V lost 5 bases, J lost 2 bases, and 14 bases stayed unmatched. The CDR3 here is CASSPSTGTFINTEAFF. The DNA of the CDR3 is TGTGCCAGCAGTCCTTCGACAGGGACCTTTATCAACACTGAAGCTTTCTTT.

This chain links TRBV19 with TRBJ1-5; D uncertain. The germline V and J ends were trimmed by 3 bases and 4 bases, with 10 bases remaining between them. Looked up from germline, CDR1 is LNHDA and CDR2 is SQIVND (reference sequence). This CDR3 spans 14 amino acids. In nucleotides, the CDR3 is TGTGCCAGTAGTATGTTACAGCAGAATCAGCCCCAGCATTTT. It encodes CASSMLQQNQPQHF.

V and J are TRBV5-6 and TRBJ1-6, with 10 positions matching TRBD1. This CDR3 spans 16 amino acids. V was clipped by 4 bases and J by 4 bases; unmatched bases: 5. Germline V gives CDR1 SGHDT, CDR2 YYEEEE. The CDR3 DNA reads as TGTGCCAGCAGCCCGGACAGGGGGAGTTATAATTCACCCCTCCACTTT. It codes for CASSPDRGSYNSPLHF.

The CDR3 nucleotides are TGTGCCACCAGTGACAAAGGGGGGGGGCCTAAAAATGAGCAGTTCTTC. Amino acids: CATSDKGGGPKNEQFF. The chain carries TRBV24-1 and TRBJ2-1; a weak D match, TRBD2 (7 bases). Trimming cost V 4 bases and J 7 bases, with 19 bases left between them. The CDR3 consists of 16 residues. Germline V gene data show CDR1 as KGHDR and CDR2 as SFDVKD.

Only one count was recorded for this clone. The chain couples TRBV6-5 to TRBJ1-2; a possible D gene is TRBD1 (6 bases). The CDR3 runs 15 residues. V was shortened by 2 bases and J by 8 bases, with 18 bases between the two germline ends. Germline V gene data show CDR1 as MNHEY and CDR2 as SVGAGI. This CDR3 reads CASSYVPGQLDGYTF. The CDR3 DNA sequence: TGTGCCAGCAGTTACGTCCCAGGACAGTTGGACGGCTACACCTTC.

The table lists this clone with a count of one. The rearrangement joins TRBV18 to TRBJ1-5; D call uncertain. Germline V gives CDR1 KGHSH, CDR2 LQKENI. This CDR3 is 18 amino acids long. V dropped 6 bases and J dropped 3 bases, with 24 bases sitting between them. For the CDR3, the DNA is TGTGCCAGCTCCCTCACCCCTACATCCCCGGGATTCAATCAGCCCCAGCATTTT. Encoded protein: CASSLTPTSPGFNQPQHF.

This sequence joins TRBV7-7 and TRBJ1-5, with D hard to call. Trimming took 6 bases from V and 0 from J, leaving 12 bases between them. The CDR3 has 15 amino acids. Looked up from germline, CDR1 is SSHAT and CDR2 is FNYEAQ (reference sequence). CDR3 sequence: CASRSRDYSNQPQHF. Written as DNA, the CDR3 is TGTGCCAGCAGGTCGAGAGATTATAGCAATCAGCCCCAGCATTTT.

The J gene is TRBJ2-7, the V gene TRBV11-3; a possible D gene is TRBD1 (6 bases). V lost 8 bases to trimming and J lost 6 bases, with 20 bases between them. This CDR3 has 14 amino acids. CDR1 is SGHNT and CDR2 is YENEEA in the germline V gene. This CDR3 is CASGLGTRESEQYF. Here the CDR3 DNA reads TGTGCCAGCGGACTCGGGACACGGGAATCCGAGCAGTACTTC.

The rearrangement joins TRBV6-1 to TRBJ1-1; D perhaps matches TRBD1 (6 bases). Germline CDR1 is MNHNS and CDR2 is SASEGT. Trimming removed 1 base from V and 5 bases from J, with 14 bases in between. The CDR3 length is 15 residues. This CDR3 is CASSEDTGLWTEAFF. The DNA of the CDR3 is TGTGCCAGCAGTGAAGACACAGGGCTGTGGACTGAAGCTTTCTTT.

This clone is a singleton in its sample. The chain joins TRBV14 to TRBJ1-1; 8 bases line up with TRBD1. The V and J ends lost 2 bases and 6 bases, in that order; junction bases with no gene match: 8. Germline lookup yields CDR1 SGHDN and CDR2 FVKESK. The CDR3 spans 15 residues. In DNA, the CDR3 is TGTGCCAGCAGCCAATCCGGACAGGGTACCCCTGAAGCTTTCTTT. Protein product: CASSQSGQGTPEAFF.

The V and J genes are TRBV19 and TRBJ1-5, with no clear D. The V end lost 8 bases, the J end lost 3 bases, and 11 bases lay between the germline ends. CDR3 length equals 13 residues. Germline assignment: CDR1 LNHDA and CDR2 SQIVND (reference sequence). CDR3 protein: CASGGRYNQPQHF. The CDR3 DNA sequence: TGTGCCAGTGGTGGCCGATACAATCAGCCCCAGCATTTT.

This clone was observed once. The chain recombines TRBV19 with TRBJ1-6; 8 nucleotides line up with TRBD1. V trimming: 2 bases; J trimming: 5 bases; junction bases outside the gene matches: 8. Germline V gene data show CDR1 as LNHDA and CDR2 as SQIVND (reference sequence). The CDR3 spans 17 residues. The DNA for the CDR3 is TGTGCCAGTAGTATAAAGAGACAGGGGACAAATAATTCACCCCTCCACTTT. Translation: CASSIKRQGTNNSPLHF. Filled out from reference TRBV19 and TRBJ1-6, the complete variable domain reads DGGITQSPKYLFRKEGQNVTLSCEQNLNHDAMYWYRQDPGQGLRLIYYSQIVNDFQKGDIAEGYSVSREKKESFPLTVTSAQKNPTAFYLCASSIKRQGTNNSPLHFGNGTRLTVT.

The chain joins TRBV6-6 to TRBJ2-3; 8 bases match TRBD1. This CDR3 has 16 amino acids. The germline V gene encodes CDR1 MNHNY and CDR2 SVGAGI (reference sequence). The trim removed 8 bases at V and 4 bases at J, leaving 14 bases unmatched. The CDR3 DNA reads as TGTGCCAGCGCTAACCCCCGGACAGGGCTGGCAGATACGCAGTATTTT. This gives the protein CASANPRTGLADTQYF.

The V gene is TRBV5-4, the J gene TRBJ2-7, with 9 bases that match TRBD2. V lost 0 bases, J lost 3 bases, and 4 bases stayed unmatched. CDR3 length equals 15 residues. Germline V gene sequence: CDR1 SGHNT, CDR2 YYREEE (reference sequence). CDR3 region: CASSLDSGGGYEQYF. DNA for the CDR3: TGTGCCAGCAGCTTGGATAGCGGGGGTGGCTACGAGCAGTACTTC. The whole variable domain, remainder taken from reference TRBV5-4 and TRBJ2-7, is ETGVTQSPTHLIKTRGQQVTLRCSSQSGHNTVSWYQQALGQGPQFIFQYYREEENGRGNFPPRFSGLQFPNYSSELNVNALELDDSALYLCASSLDSGGGYEQYFGPGTRLTVT.

The V gene is TRBV6-5, the J gene TRBJ2-4; a weak D match, TRBD1 (5 bases). The V gene's germline CDR1 is MNHEY and CDR2 SVGAGI. The CDR3 is 12 amino acids. V lost 6 bases and J 9 bases, leaving 12 bases between the germline ends. The CDR3 sequence: CASRGQDLIQYF. CDR3 sequence (DNA): TGTGCCAGCAGAGGACAAGATCTCATTCAGTACTTC.

The rearrangement links TRBV18 to TRBJ1-5; TRBD1 matches 10 bases. The CDR3 sequence is 19 residues long. The germline V gene encodes CDR1 KGHSH and CDR2 LQKENI. The ends lost 3 bases at V and 4 bases at J; junction bases unmatched: 15. The CDR3 bases are TGTGCCAGCTCACCCCTTACCGGGACAGGGGAAGTGGGAAATCAGCCCCAGCATTTT. Its protein product is CASSPLTGTGEVGNQPQHF.